Listed here are 27 T cell receptor beta chains from one sample, sequenced in a study of OX40 agonist ivuxolimab in advanced cancers. The method was the immunoSEQ multiplex PCR assay. This immuneACCESS table, as held by TCRdb, lists in-frame sequences with V and J called but not all clones. Of the missing ones, under half trace to an unresolved V gene in checked studies; the others have no known cause. In all, the sample holds over 80,000 clones, and around 78% of those were seen once. Of the sample, 0.75% to 0.85% is held by the ten largest clones. The material sequenced was CD4+ or CD8+ T cells sorted from blood, taken in a trial of the OX40 agonist ivuxolimab. These receptors all stem from an adult with an advanced solid tumor such as melanoma, head and neck, liver or kidney cancer.

The rearrangement joins TRBV5-5 to TRBJ2-7, with 7 bases matching TRBD2. The CDR3 sequence is 15 residues long. V trimming: 0 bases; J trimming: 6 bases; junction bases outside the gene matches: 9. Germline lookup yields CDR1 SGHKS and CDR2 YYEKEE (reference sequence). The CDR3 DNA reads as TGTGCCAGCAGCTTGGAATCTCGGGGGGATGGCGAGCAGTACTTC. Encoded protein: CASSLESRGDGEQYF.

J is TRBJ2-1 and V is TRBV7-8; D gene unclear. Trimming cost V 3 bases and J 0 bases, with 3 bases left between them. Germline assignment: CDR1 SGHVS and CDR2 FQNEAQ. The CDR3 totals 13 residues. The CDR3 coding sequence is TGTGCCAGCAGCTTTGTCTCCTACAATGAGCAGTTCTTC. Residues: CASSFVSYNEQFF.

In its sample, this clone was seen a few times. The chain couples TRBV7-9 to TRBJ1-1; 7 bases fit TRBD1. This CDR3 comprises 14 residues. V lost 5 bases and J lost 1; bases outside the gene matches: 4. CDR1 is SEHNR and CDR2 is FQNEAQ in the germline V gene (reference sequence). CDR3 protein: CASSTRQGNTEAFF. The CDR3 DNA follows: TGTGCCAGCAGCACCCGACAGGGGAACACTGAAGCTTTCTTT.

This clone was counted only a few times. The chain joins TRBV5-6 to TRBJ2-7, with D possibly TRBD2 on 6 matching bases. V dropped 4 bases and J dropped 4 bases, with 18 bases sitting between them. Germline V CDR1 and CDR2: SGHDT, YYEEEE. The CDR3 sequence is 15 residues long. CDR3 in amino acids: CASSRVGAGLYEQYF. CDR3 nucleotides: TGTGCCAGCAGCCGAGTTGGCGCGGGGTTATACGAGCAGTACTTC.

The count of this clone is one. The CDR3 protein is CASSQDLAGGLETQYF. CDR3 bases: TGTGCCAGCAGCCAAGATTTAGCGGGGGGGCTGGAGACCCAGTACTTC. The rearrangement links TRBV4-2 to TRBJ2-5; 11 bases line up with TRBD2. The CDR3 length is 16 residues. With 0 bases clipped from V and 5 bases from J, the junction kept 5 bases outside the gene matches. CDR1 and CDR2 from the germline V gene are LGHNA and YNFKEQ.

The CDR3 DNA reads as TGTGCCAGTCGACAAGCGGGGGAGACCCAGTACTTC. Amino acid sequence: CASRQAGETQYF. The chain combines TRBV19 with TRBJ2-5; the match to TRBD2 covers 7 bases. The germline gives CDR1 LNHDA, CDR2 SQIVND (reference sequence). V trimming: 8 bases; J trimming: 5 bases; junction bases outside the gene matches: 5. The CDR3 has 12 residues.

The chain links TRBV5-4 to TRBJ2-1, with D maybe TRBD1 (5 bases). Looked up from germline, CDR1 is SGHNT and CDR2 is YYREEE (reference sequence). The CDR3 loop spans 15 amino acids. The germline V and J ends were trimmed by 2 bases and 4 bases, with 13 bases remaining between them. For the CDR3, the DNA is TGTGCCAGCAGCTTTGATGGGGCTGTGTACAATGAGCAGTTCTTC. Translated: CASSFDGAVYNEQFF.

The V call is TRBV7-8, the J call TRBJ2-7; tentatively, D is TRBD1 (5 bases). CDR1 SGHVS and CDR2 FQNEAQ come from the germline V gene. V lost 0 bases to trimming and J lost 3 bases, with 9 bases between them. The CDR3 loop spans 14 amino acids. CDR3 sequence: CASSLAGVGYEQYF. DNA for the CDR3: TGTGCCAGCAGCTTAGCAGGGGTTGGCTACGAGCAGTACTTC.

The chain uses TRBV6-6 and TRBJ2-7; 10 nucleotides agree with TRBD1. Per germline, CDR1 MNHNY and CDR2 SVGAGI (reference sequence). The CDR3 has 16 amino acids. J was trimmed by 0 bases and V by 2 bases; bases with no gene match: 4. The CDR3 sequence: CASSYATGGASYEQYF. The CDR3 nucleotides are TGTGCCAGCAGTTACGCGACAGGGGGCGCCTCCTACGAGCAGTACTTC.

V is TRBV4-3 and J is TRBJ2-3; 7 bases agree with TRBD2. After removal of 0 bases from V and 0 bases from J, the junction contained 18 bases not matched to a gene. The CDR3 is 21 amino acids. Germline CDR1 reads LGHNA; CDR2 reads YSLEER. CDR3 amino acids: CASSQDIPLLRWGGSTDTQYF. DNA of the CDR3: TGCGCCAGCAGCCAAGATATTCCGTTATTAAGGTGGGGGGGAAGCACAGATACGCAGTATTTT.

J is TRBJ2-5 and V is TRBV9; D may correspond to TRBD1 or TRBD2 (5 bases each). Looked up from germline, CDR1 is SGDLS and CDR2 is YYNGEE. Trimming removed 4 bases at V and 1 base at J, with 11 bases between. CDR3 length: 14 residues. In nucleotides, the CDR3 is TGTGCCAGCAGCCTCACAGGACTCCAAGAGACCCAGTACTTC. Protein: CASSLTGLQETQYF.

The chain joins TRBV10-3 to TRBJ2-3; a possible D gene is TRBD2 (6 bases). Trimming removed 4 bases at V and 0 bases at J, with 17 bases between. The CDR3 length is 17 residues. Looked up from germline, CDR1 is ENHRY and CDR2 is SYGVKD. CDR3 coding DNA: TGTGCCATCAGTGCTTCGGGTGCGCGGGGAAGCACAGATACGCAGTATTTT. Translation: CAISASGARGSTDTQYF.

This clone was seen only a few times. The genes are TRBV18 and TRBJ2-4; 9 nucleotides align to TRBD1. V trimming: 0 bases; J trimming: 7 bases; junction bases outside the gene matches: 7. Per the germline V gene, CDR1 is KGHSH and CDR2 is LQKENI. The CDR3 consists of 16 residues. Here the CDR3 reads CASSPPGTGTENIQYF. The CDR3 DNA follows: TGTGCCAGCTCACCACCAGGGACAGGGACTGAGAACATTCAGTACTTC.

The V call is TRBV5-6, the J call TRBJ1-2, with D perhaps TRBD1 (5 bases). V lost 1 base and J lost 6, with 16 bases in between. This CDR3 has 15 amino acids. The germline V gene encodes CDR1 SGHDT and CDR2 YYEEEE. This CDR3 is CASSLHQGRRDGYTF. CDR3 in DNA: TGTGCCAGCAGCTTGCACCAGGGTCGTCGAGATGGCTACACCTTC.

The chain combines TRBV27 with TRBJ2-2, with D perhaps assigned TRBD1 or TRBD2 (5 bases each). Germline loops: CDR1 MNHEY, CDR2 SMNVEV (reference sequence). This CDR3 spans 16 amino acids. V was pared by 5 bases and J by 1 base, with 14 bases between. CDR3: CASSLIGTVNTGELFF. In nucleotides, the CDR3 is TGTGCCAGCAGTCTAATCGGGACCGTGAACACCGGGGAGCTGTTTTTT.

The chain couples TRBV7-3 to TRBJ2-5; 10 bases align to TRBD1. V trimming: 2 bases; J trimming: 5 bases; junction bases outside the gene matches: 2. CDR3 length: 14 residues. Looked up from germline, CDR1 is SGHTA and CDR2 is FQGTGA. Here the CDR3 DNA reads TGTGCCAGCAGCTTAGGGACAGGGGCGGAGACCCAGTACTTC. Amino acid sequence: CASSLGTGAETQYF.

This chain links TRBV2 with TRBJ1-2, with 7 bases identical to TRBD1. Per the germline V gene, CDR1 is SNHLY and CDR2 is FYNNEI. The ends lost 10 bases at V and 7 bases at J; junction bases unmatched: 3. The CDR3 spans 10 residues. This CDR3 reads CAMTGLGYTF. The CDR3 DNA reads as TGTGCCATGACAGGGCTTGGCTACACCTTC.

The rearrangement joins TRBV6-1 to TRBJ2-7, with 7 positions matching TRBD1. Germline trimming cut 2 bases from V and 2 bases from J; bases unmatched to any gene: 6. From germline, CDR1 is MNHNS and CDR2 SASEGT. The CDR3 consists of 15 residues. The DNA of the CDR3 is TGTGCCAGCAGTGAAAGGGGGACAGTACCCTACGAGCAGTACTTC. It translates to CASSERGTVPYEQYF.

This clone was picked up a small number of times. The chain carries TRBV5-1 and TRBJ2-2; D might be TRBD2 (6 bases). V shed 4 bases and J shed 6 bases, with 16 bases lying between them. The CDR3 is 15 residues long. In germline, CDR1 is SGHRS, CDR2 YFSETQ. Here the CDR3 reads CASSGGTRTAGELFF. CDR3 in DNA: TGCGCCAGCAGCGGGGGGACCCGAACGGCCGGGGAGCTGTTTTTT.

The chain is built from TRBV7-9 and TRBJ2-2; the D gene is possibly TRBD1 (6 bases). This CDR3 has 17 amino acids. Deletions cut 3 bases from V and 3 bases from J, with 17 bases between. Germline-derived CDR1 and CDR2 are SEHNR and FQNEAQ (reference sequence). CDR3 in amino acids: CASSFPRHRADTGELFF. Written as DNA, the CDR3 is TGTGCCAGCAGCTTCCCCCGGCACAGGGCGGACACCGGGGAGCTGTTTTTT.

This clone was found a few times. The V gene is TRBV7-9, the J gene TRBJ2-7; 7 positions agree with TRBD1. With 5 bases clipped from V and 5 bases from J, the junction kept 3 bases outside the gene matches. CDR1 SEHNR and CDR2 FQNEAQ come from the germline V gene (reference sequence). This CDR3 comprises 12 residues. Here the CDR3 DNA reads TGTGCCAGCAGCGAAACAGGGGACGAGCAGTACTTC. It codes for CASSETGDEQYF.

This chain connects TRBV29-1 to TRBJ2-7; perhaps TRBD1 as D (5 bases). The germline V and J ends were trimmed by 6 bases and 4 bases, with 10 bases remaining between them. The germline CDR1 and CDR2 sequences are SQVTM and ANQGSEA. This CDR3 comprises 11 residues. The CDR3, as DNA: TGCAGCGTCCGGACATTTTACGAGCAGTACTTC. As protein: CSVRTFYEQYF.

The chain recombines TRBV7-2 with TRBJ2-2, with a tentative D call TRBD2 (5 bases). Per the germline V gene, CDR1 is SGHTA and CDR2 is FQGNSA. The CDR3 is 14 residues long. Trimming pared 5 bases from V and 0 bases from J, leaving 7 bases between. CDR3 nucleotide sequence: TGTGCCAGCAGCCGGCGGGCGAACACCGGGGAGCTGTTTTTT. This codes for CASSRRANTGELFF.

This rearrangement joins TRBV5-4 to TRBJ1-3; D is perhaps TRBD1 (5 bases). Germline loops: CDR1 SGHNT, CDR2 YYREEE (reference sequence). The CDR3 runs 15 residues. V was pared by 0 bases and J by 2 bases, with 9 bases between. The DNA of the CDR3 is TGTGCCAGCAGCTTGGATACAGGTCCTGGAAACACCATATATTTT. Residues: CASSLDTGPGNTIYF.

J is TRBJ1-2 and V is TRBV18; 7 bases align to TRBD1. The CDR3 is made up of 14 amino acids. J lost 7 bases, V lost 2 bases, and 7 bases had no gene match. The germline V gene encodes CDR1 KGHSH and CDR2 LQKENI. In DNA, the CDR3 is TGTGCCAGCTCACCAATACAGGGACAGTCTGGCTACACCTTC. Protein product: CASSPIQGQSGYTF.

The chain couples TRBV6-6 to TRBJ2-7, with 8 bases lining up with TRBD2. V was pared by 6 bases and J by 0 bases, with 4 bases of the junction left unmatched. This CDR3 comprises 14 residues. Germline loops: CDR1 MNHNY, CDR2 SVGAGI (reference sequence). DNA for the CDR3: TGTGCCAGCAGCCATAGCGGGGCCTCCTACGAGCAGTACTTC. Translation gives CASSHSGASYEQYF.

The rearrangement joins TRBV5-4 to TRBJ1-2; no definite D call. This CDR3 contains 16 residues. Germline V gene sequence: CDR1 SGHNT, CDR2 YYREEE (reference sequence). Trimming left V 4 bases short and J 4 bases short, with 20 bases between. The CDR3: CASSVEGHPSGYGYTF. CDR3 DNA sequence: TGTGCCAGCAGCGTAGAAGGTCACCCCTCGGGCTATGGCTACACCTTC.